This T cell receptor beta chain comes out of a study of memory CD4+ T cells and cytomegalovirus serostatus. In the study overall: Donors were healthy Belgian adults, several CMV seropositive and approximately 23 seronegative.

Study-level points and caveats: Suggested: most of the CMV-linked TCR signature lies in CD4+ memory cells.

Original handling: After removing out-of-frame reads, 2 million to 2.5 million distinct TCRbeta sequences remained. Sequenced by immunoSEQ multiplex PCR; TCRdb stores in-frame clones only, minus some. V and J calls and clone size follow that table, whereas D and trimming were derived from the DNA. The table shows some 52,000 clones, with 60% to 85% occurring only once. Single viable CD3+CD4+CD8-CD45RO+ cells were sorted as the memory CD4+ T cells. Serostatus was set by detecting CMV pp150, pp28, p38, p52 IgG. Comment on this clone: Its target is unknown.

The sequencing input was memory CD4+ T cells from blood. The sequence came from an adult in good health and CMV-seropositive.

The CDR3 DNA reads as TGTGCCAGTAACGCTGGACGGACAACCTCCACAGATACGCAGTATTTT. It yields the protein CASNAGRTTSTDTQYF. V usage is TRBV19 and J usage is TRBJ2-3, with D maybe TRBD1 (5 bases). CDR3 length equals 16 residues. Trimming cost V 7 bases and J 2 bases, with 19 bases left between them. Germline lookup yields CDR1 LNHDA and CDR2 SQIVND (reference sequence).